Following are 21 T cell receptor beta chains from one sample sequenced in a study of blood T cells in healthy people across ages. Through a sample-barcoded 5' primer and a J-beta primer mix, a second PCR was run for roughly 7 to 12 cycles. TCRdb reprocessed the 5' RACE reads with MiXCR, giving one entry per CDR3 protein. The sample yields roughly 800,000 distinct CDR3 sequences, approximately 24% seen once. In addition, the sample was reused for a study of T cells of mothers and their children.

The sample consisted of blood. The receptors originated from a boy between 10 and 17 years old in good health.

The chain couples TRBV4-1 to TRBJ2-7, with D possibly being TRBD1 (6 bases). CDR1 MGHRA and CDR2 YSYEKL come from the germline V gene. This CDR3 spans 15 amino acids. Trimming removed 4 bases from V and 6 bases from J, with 19 bases in between. This CDR3 is CASSLSTLLDSEQYF. The CDR3 nucleotides are TGCGCCAGCAGCCTTTCTACCCTTTTGGACAGCGAGCAGTACTTC.

The J gene is TRBJ2-7, the V gene TRBV29-1; 7 positions match TRBD2. Trimming at V came to 7 bases and at J to 7 bases, leaving 31 bases not matched to a gene. The CDR3 runs 19 residues. CDR1 is SQVTM, CDR2 ANQGSEA, per germline. The CDR3 sequence is CSGNLNRKSLAGDPGEQYF. Here the CDR3 DNA reads TGCAGCGGAAATCTTAACAGGAAAAGCCTCGCGGGAGACCCCGGGGAGCAGTACTTC.

This clonotype has a handful of counts. The V and J genes are TRBV4-3 and TRBJ1-2, with TRBD1 matching over 9 bases. Per the germline V gene, CDR1 is LGHNA and CDR2 is YSLEER. The CDR3 runs to 15 residues. V lost 3 bases to trimming and J lost 2 bases; unmatched junction nucleotides: 4. The CDR3 sequence is CASSQKTGGNYGYTF. CDR3 nucleotide sequence: TGCGCCAGCAGCCAGAAGACAGGGGGAAACTATGGCTACACCTTC.

The CDR3 DNA reads as TGTGCCAGCAGTCGGACCTGGAGGGAGACCCAGTACTTC. Amino acids: CASSRTWRETQYF. The V call is TRBV6-5, the J call TRBJ2-5; possible D gene TRBD2, 5 bases. Per the germline V gene, CDR1 is MNHEY and CDR2 is SVGAGI. CDR3 length equals 13 residues. Trimming cost V 5 bases and J 5 bases, with 12 bases left between them.

This clonotype was seen a handful of times. This chain joins TRBV7-3 and TRBJ1-2, with 8 bases aligning to TRBD1. The CDR3 has 14 amino acids. With 6 bases clipped from V and 10 bases from J, the junction kept 13 bases outside the gene matches. CDR1 SGHTA and CDR2 FQGTGA come from the germline V gene. The CDR3 loop is CASSSGGVSQDYTF. For the CDR3, the DNA is TGTGCCAGCAGTTCAGGGGGCGTTTCACAGGACTACACCTTC. The variable domain in full, completed from reference TRBV7-3 and TRBJ1-2, reads GAGVSQTPSNKVTEKGKYVELRCDPISGHTALYWYRQSLGQGPEFLIYFQGTGAADDSGLPNDRFFAVRPEGSVSTLKIQRTERGDSAVYLCASSSGGVSQDYTFGSGTRLTVV.

The rearrangement uses TRBV6-6 and TRBJ2-3; weak D call: TRBD2 (6 bases). V was trimmed by 7 bases and J by 0 bases, leaving 14 bases between them. Germline V CDR1 and CDR2: MNHNY, SVGAGI (reference sequence). The CDR3 covers 15 residues. DNA for the CDR3: TGTGCCAGCACCATACTAGCCCCTAGCACAGATACGCAGTATTTT. Residues: CASTILAPSTDTQYF.

The genes are TRBV7-9 and TRBJ2-5; D is perhaps TRBD1 or TRBD2 (5 bases each). Trimming took off 4 bases at V and 3 bases at J, with 12 bases between the two ends. The germline gives CDR1 SEHNR, CDR2 FQNEAQ (reference sequence). The CDR3 is made up of 14 amino acids. CDR3: CASSSGRVKETQYF. As DNA, the CDR3 is TGTGCCAGCAGCTCGGGGCGGGTGAAAGAGACCCAGTACTTC.

The chain recombines TRBV12-3 or TRBV12-4 with TRBJ1-1, with a possible D match to TRBD1 (6 bases). There are 14 residues in the CDR3. The V end lost 5 bases, the J end lost 2 bases, and 12 bases lay between the germline ends. The CDR3 loop is CASSKLQGNTEAFF. CDR3 nucleotides: TGTGCCAGCAGTAAACTACAGGGCAACACTGAAGCTTTCTTT.

In this sample, this clonotype turned up a few times. The V call is TRBV9, the J call TRBJ2-1; D is unclear. From germline, CDR1 is SGDLS and CDR2 YYNGEE. V shed 0 bases and J shed 8 bases, with 15 bases lying between them. The CDR3 spans 15 residues. The CDR3 sequence is CASSVGGVGIDEQFF. For the CDR3, the DNA is TGTGCCAGCAGCGTAGGGGGTGTTGGAATCGATGAGCAGTTCTTC.

This clonotype was counted only a few times. The rearrangement uses TRBV5-1 and TRBJ2-7; D might be TRBD1 or TRBD2, each matching 6 bases. The CDR3 is 13 residues long. V lost 5 bases and J 7 bases, leaving 16 bases between the germline ends. Germline lookup yields CDR1 SGHRS and CDR2 YFSETQ. CDR3 sequence reads: CASSDGGLNEQYF. In DNA, the CDR3 is TGCGCCAGCAGTGACGGGGGCCTTAATGAGCAGTACTTC.

This clonotype was detected a few times. V and J are TRBV10-3 and TRBJ2-5, with D unresolved. With the DNA end fitting TRBJ2-1 better, the J assignment may be wrong. Germline V gene data show CDR1 as ENHRY and CDR2 as SYGVKD. CDR3 length: 13 residues. The CDR3 region is CAIRNGPGREQFF. Written as DNA, the CDR3 is TGTGCCATTCGCAACGGACCGGGCCGTGAGCAGTTCTTC.

The chain couples TRBV12-3 or TRBV12-4 to TRBJ2-3, with D possibly TRBD1 on 6 matching bases. V was cut by 2 bases and J by 6 bases, with 12 bases left in between. The length of the CDR3 is 14 residues. The CDR3 is CASSLQGSGDTQYF. The CDR3 DNA reads as TGTGCCAGCAGTTTACAGGGGAGTGGGGATACGCAGTATTTT.

This chain connects TRBV6-6 to TRBJ2-4; D call uncertain. This CDR3 comprises 17 residues. V gave up 0 bases and J gave up 1 base, with 13 bases separating them. Germline loops: CDR1 MNHNY, CDR2 SVGAGI (reference sequence). Here the CDR3 DNA reads TGTGCCAGCAGTTACTCGTTCAACATGTTGGCCAAAAACATTCAGTACTTC. Protein sequence: CASSYSFNMLAKNIQYF.

This clonotype was found a few times. The chain couples TRBV25-1 to TRBJ1-2; the D is unclear. V was clipped by 4 bases and J by 4 bases, with 10 bases between them. CDR1 and CDR2 from the germline V gene are MGHDK and SYGVNS. The CDR3 covers 13 residues. The CDR3 DNA is TGTGCCAGCAGTGTAGAGGGCTTCTATGGCTACACCTTC. It translates to CASSVEGFYGYTF.

The chain combines TRBV6-5 with TRBJ1-1, with D uncertain. Germline values: CDR1 MNHEY, CDR2 SVGAGI. The CDR3 sequence is 14 residues long. Trimming took 0 bases from V and 4 from J, leaving 9 bases between them. The CDR3 coding sequence is TGTGCCAGCAGTTACTCTCGGTACCCCACTGAAGCTTTCTTT. Encoded protein: CASSYSRYPTEAFF.

V usage is TRBV7-6 and J usage is TRBJ2-5; TRBD1 matches at 8 bases. The CDR3 consists of 15 residues. Germline CDR1 SGHVS, CDR2 FNYEAQ. With 4 bases clipped from V and 3 bases from J, the junction kept 7 bases outside the gene matches. CDR3 bases: TGTGCCAGCAGCTACGGACGGACAGGGAAAGAGACCCAGTACTTC. Encoded protein: CASSYGRTGKETQYF.

The sample holds a few counts of this clonotype. This chain joins TRBV2 and TRBJ2-7; weak D call: TRBD2 (6 bases). CDR1 is SNHLY and CDR2 is FYNNEI in the germline V gene. V was cut by 9 bases and J by 5 bases, with 20 bases left in between. This CDR3 is built from 14 residues. The CDR3 protein is CASGGFLGRNEQYF. For the CDR3, the DNA is TGTGCCAGTGGAGGGTTCTTAGGGAGGAACGAGCAGTACTTC. Looking up the rest from reference TRBV2 and TRBJ2-7 gives the full variable domain: EPEVTQTPSHQVTQMGQEVILRCVPISNHLYFYWYRQILGQKVEFLVSFYNNEISEKSEIFDDQFSVERPDGSNFTLKIRSTKLEDSAMYFCASGGFLGRNEQYFGPGTRLTVT.

This clonotype showed up just a few times. The CDR3 protein is CASSRLAGGTDTQYF. Here the CDR3 DNA reads TGTGCCAGCAGCCGCCTAGCGGGGGGCACAGATACGCAGTATTTT. This chain links TRBV6-5 with TRBJ2-3, with TRBD2 matching 10 bases. V trimming: 6 bases; J trimming: 1 base; junction bases outside the gene matches: 4. This CDR3 is built from 15 residues. Germline CDR1 MNHEY, CDR2 SVGAGI.

A note on this clonotype: One end of the junction fails to match germline, which may point to a read error. The V and J genes are TRBV18 and TRBJ2-7; D is undetermined. The CDR3 runs 11 residues. The germline gives CDR1 KGHSH, CDR2 LQKENI. Written as DNA, the CDR3 is TGTGCCAGCTCACCAACATACGGGCAGTACTTC. This encodes CASSPTYGQYF.

The J gene is TRBJ2-6, the V gene TRBV20-1; D is unresolved. CDR1 and CDR2 from the germline V gene are DFQATT and SNEGSKA (reference sequence). This CDR3 has 15 residues. Trimming removed 0 bases from V and 0 bases from J, with 6 bases in between. This CDR3 is CSARDPLSGANVLTF. Written as DNA, the CDR3 is TGCAGTGCTAGAGATCCCCTCTCTGGGGCCAACGTCCTGACTTTC.

This clonotype came up a few times. The chain is built from TRBV12-3 or TRBV12-4 and TRBJ1-2; D remains ambiguous. Deletions cut 3 bases from V and 6 bases from J, with 14 bases between. This CDR3 is 14 amino acids long. The CDR3 sequence is CASSFLGRTNGYTF. Written as DNA, the CDR3 is TGTGCCAGCAGTTTTTTGGGAAGGACGAATGGCTACACCTTC.